Below are 8 T cell receptor beta chains sequenced from a single sample in a study of cytomegalovirus exposure and HLA in healthy donors. Use of 60 Vbeta and 13 Jbeta primers characterized the PCR. Clones were sequenced by immunoSEQ multiplex PCR, and TCRdb holds only the in-frame ones, with some missing. The table includes fewer than 150,000 clones, approximately 80% detected once. Sequenced input: PBMCs. These receptors all stem from a man aged 30 to 45 in good health and CMV-seronegative.

This clone was recorded once. The chain is built from TRBV13 and TRBJ2-7, with D possibly being TRBD2 (6 bases). This CDR3 region has 14 residues. The V gene's germline CDR1 is PRHDT and CDR2 FYEKMQ (reference sequence). V was shortened by 5 bases and J by 7 bases, with 18 bases between the two germline ends. The CDR3 nucleotides read TGTGCCAGCAGCCCGCGGGACGGACGGGGAGAGCAGTACTTC. As protein: CASSPRDGRGEQYF.

V usage is TRBV5-8 and J usage is TRBJ2-1; unclear D gene. Trimming pared 0 bases from V and 2 bases from J, leaving 9 bases between. Looked up from germline, CDR1 is SGHTS and CDR2 is YDEGEE. The CDR3 spans 15 residues. CDR3 sequence: CASSLGGRPYNEQFF. The CDR3 DNA is TGTGCCAGCAGCTTGGGCGGTAGACCCTACAATGAGCAGTTCTTC.

The chain links TRBV2 to TRBJ2-2; D gene uncertain. Germline values: CDR1 SNHLY, CDR2 FYNNEI. Trimming pared 6 bases from V and 3 bases from J, leaving 2 bases between. The CDR3 runs to 11 residues. CDR3: CASSYTGELFF. DNA of the CDR3: TGTGCCAGCAGCTACACCGGGGAGCTGTTTTTT.

The chain combines TRBV29-1 with TRBJ2-7; possibly TRBD2 for D (6 bases). CDR3 length: 12 residues. The germline gives CDR1 SQVTM, CDR2 ANQGSEA. The V end lost 4 bases, the J end lost 3 bases, and 10 bases lay between the germline ends. In nucleotides, the CDR3 is TGCAGCGTTGTGCGGGAAAACTACGAGCAGTACTTC. As protein: CSVVRENYEQYF.

This rearrangement joins TRBV7-6 to TRBJ2-3; 10 bases are a match to TRBD1. The CDR3 runs to 16 residues. Trimming took 1 base from V and 2 from J; bases not matched to a gene: 3. Germline V gene data show CDR1 as SGHVS and CDR2 as FNYEAQ. The CDR3 spells CASSLGGTGVTDTQYF. CDR3 DNA: TGTGCCAGCAGCTTAGGGGGGACAGGGGTCACAGATACGCAGTATTTT. Combining the CDR3 with reference TRBV7-6 and TRBJ2-3 gives the whole variable domain GAGVSQSPRYKVTKRGQDVALRCDPISGHVSLYWYRQALGQGPEFLTYFNYEAQQDKSGLPNDRFSAERPEGSISTLTIQRTEQRDSAMYRCASSLGGTGVTDTQYFGPGTRLTVL.

The chain is built from TRBV6-6 and TRBJ2-5, with 9 bases identical to TRBD2. Trimming removed 6 bases from V and 5 bases from J; junction bases left unmatched: 4. Germline V lookup: CDR1 MNHNY, CDR2 SVGAGI (reference sequence). There are 13 residues in the CDR3. The CDR3 reads CASRLAGEETQYF. The CDR3 DNA reads TGTGCCAGCAGATTAGCGGGAGAGGAGACCCAGTACTTC.

This sequence joins TRBV4-1 and TRBJ1-5; 7 bases fit TRBD1. This CDR3 has 18 amino acids. Germline V gene data show CDR1 as MGHRA and CDR2 as YSYEKL. With V trimmed by 1 base and J by 6 bases, 15 bases remained unmatched. For the CDR3, the DNA is TGCGCCAGCAGCCAAGGGTTTCTCGGGACAGCTCTTATTCAGCCCCAGCATTTT. Translating it yields CASSQGFLGTALIQPQHF.

This chain uses TRBV19 with TRBJ2-2; TRBD2 might be the D (6 bases). V was clipped by 9 bases and J by 4 bases, with 30 bases between them. Germline CDR1 LNHDA, CDR2 SQIVND (reference sequence). This CDR3 has 19 amino acids. The CDR3 sequence: CASFPHIRTLVGGTGELFF. The CDR3 DNA follows: TGTGCCAGCTTCCCTCATATCCGGACACTTGTCGGGGGCACCGGGGAGCTGTTTTTT. Full variable domain (outside the CDR3, taken from reference TRBV19 and TRBJ2-2): DGGITQSPKYLFRKEGQNVTLSCEQNLNHDAMYWYRQDPGQGLRLIYYSQIVNDFQKGDIAEGYSVSREKKESFPLTVTSAQKNPTAFYLCASFPHIRTLVGGTGELFFGEGSRLTVL.